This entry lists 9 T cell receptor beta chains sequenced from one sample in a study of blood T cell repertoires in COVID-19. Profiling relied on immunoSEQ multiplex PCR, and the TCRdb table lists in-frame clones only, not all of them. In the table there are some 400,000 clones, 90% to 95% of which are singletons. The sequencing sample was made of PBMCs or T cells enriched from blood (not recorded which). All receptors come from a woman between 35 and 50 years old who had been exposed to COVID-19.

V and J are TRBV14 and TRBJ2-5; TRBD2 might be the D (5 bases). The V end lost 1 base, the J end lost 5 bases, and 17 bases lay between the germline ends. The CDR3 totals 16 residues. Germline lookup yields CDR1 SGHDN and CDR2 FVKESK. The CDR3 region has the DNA TGTGCCAGCAGCCAAGGGCGGGTCCAAGGGAAGGAGACCCAGTACTTC. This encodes CASSQGRVQGKETQYF.

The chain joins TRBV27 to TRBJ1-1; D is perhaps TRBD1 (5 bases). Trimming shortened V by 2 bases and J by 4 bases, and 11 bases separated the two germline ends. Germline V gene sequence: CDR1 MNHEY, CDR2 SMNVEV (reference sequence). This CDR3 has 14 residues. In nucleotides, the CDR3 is TGTGCCAGCAGTTTACAGGGATTAAGCACTGAAGCTTTCTTT. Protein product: CASSLQGLSTEAFF.

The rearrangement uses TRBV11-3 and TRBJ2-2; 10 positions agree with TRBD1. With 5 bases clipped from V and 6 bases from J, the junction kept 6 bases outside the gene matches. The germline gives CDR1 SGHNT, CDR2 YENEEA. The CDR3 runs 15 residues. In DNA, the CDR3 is TGTGCCAGCAGCCCCGGACAGGGGGGGGCCGGGGAGCTGTTTTTT. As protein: CASSPGQGGAGELFF.

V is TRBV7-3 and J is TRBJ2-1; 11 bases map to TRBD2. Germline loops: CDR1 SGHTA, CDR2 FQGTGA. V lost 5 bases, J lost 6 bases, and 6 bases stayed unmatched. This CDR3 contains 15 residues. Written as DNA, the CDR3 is TGTGCCAGCAGCCCACTAGCGGGAGCTTCCAATGAGCAGTTCTTC. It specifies CASSPLAGASNEQFF.

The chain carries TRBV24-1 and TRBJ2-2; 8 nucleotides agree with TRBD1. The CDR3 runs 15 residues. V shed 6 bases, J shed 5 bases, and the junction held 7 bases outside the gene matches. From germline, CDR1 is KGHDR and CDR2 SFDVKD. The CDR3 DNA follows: TGTGCCACCAGTCCCCAGGGGGCGTTGACCGGGGAGCTGTTTTTT. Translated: CATSPQGALTGELFF.

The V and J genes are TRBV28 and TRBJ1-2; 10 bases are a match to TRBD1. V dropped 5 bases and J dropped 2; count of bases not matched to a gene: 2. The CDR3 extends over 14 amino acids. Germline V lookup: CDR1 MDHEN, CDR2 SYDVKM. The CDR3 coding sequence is TGTGCCAGCAGTCTGGGACAGGGGAACTATGGCTACACCTTC. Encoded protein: CASSLGQGNYGYTF.

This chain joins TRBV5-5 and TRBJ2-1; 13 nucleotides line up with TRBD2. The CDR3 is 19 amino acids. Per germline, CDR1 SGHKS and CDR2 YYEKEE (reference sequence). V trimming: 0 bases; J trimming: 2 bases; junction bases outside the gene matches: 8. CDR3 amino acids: CASSLAAATSGRAYNEQFF. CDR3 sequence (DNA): TGTGCCAGCAGCTTGGCGGCAGCTACTAGCGGGAGGGCCTACAATGAGCAGTTCTTC. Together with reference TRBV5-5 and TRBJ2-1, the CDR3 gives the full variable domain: DAGVTQSPTHLIKTRGQQVTLRCSPISGHKSVSWYQQVLGQGPQFIFQYYEKEERGRGNFPDRFSARQFPNYSSELNVNALLLGDSALYLCASSLAAATSGRAYNEQFFGPGTRLTVL.

The CDR3 nucleotides are TGTGCCAGCAGCCCCCCGGGTAACACTGAAGCTTTCTTT. Its protein is CASSPPGNTEAFF. The chain employs TRBV11-2 and TRBJ1-1; D ambiguous. CDR1 and CDR2 from the germline V gene are SGHAT and FQNNGV. The CDR3 extends over 13 amino acids. Trimming took 5 bases from V and 2 from J, leaving 9 bases between them. Filled out from reference TRBV11-2 and TRBJ1-1, the complete variable domain reads EAGVAQSPRYKIIEKRQSVAFWCNPISGHATLYWYQQILGQGPKLLIQFQNNGVVDDSQLPKDRFSAERLKGVDSTLKIQPAKLEDSAVYLCASSPPGNTEAFFGQGTRLTVV.

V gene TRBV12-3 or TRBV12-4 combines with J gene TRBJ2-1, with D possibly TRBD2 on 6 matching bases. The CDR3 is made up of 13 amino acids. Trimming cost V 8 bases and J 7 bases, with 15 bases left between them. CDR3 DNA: TGTGCCAGCGCCCGGGAGATCATTAATGAGCAGTTCTTC. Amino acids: CASAREIINEQFF.